Listed below are T cell receptor beta chains from one sample, sequenced in a study of tissue T cells after allogeneic stem cell transplantation. TCRdb keeps only in-frame clones here, not all; method: immunoSEQ multiplex PCR. The repertoire holds about 26,000 clones, with less than 95% as singletons. This specimen was blood, taken before transplantation. These receptors were taken from a male donor aged 60 or over who later had graft-versus-host disease after an allogeneic stem cell transplant. Each CDR3 is given with its conserved first and last residue. The order of the fields is D gene, CDR3 length, V gene, clone size, J gene, CDR3 DNA, CDR3 protein. A D gene is named only where the DNA matches it firmly. The listing skips clone size in some rows; elsewhere it reads once, few, many or a size class.

D gene: TRBD2
CDR3 length: 19
V gene: TRBV4-2
clone size: -
J gene: TRBJ2-3
CDR3 DNA: TGTGCCAGCAGCCAAGCGGGGACTAGCGGGAGTTTTGGCACAGATACGCAGTATTTT
CDR3 protein: CASSQAGTSGSFGTDTQYF

D gene: -
CDR3 length: 14
V gene: TRBV29-1
clone size: -
J gene: TRBJ2-5
CDR3 DNA: TGCAGCGTTAGGTCGGCTTGGCAGGGAAAGACCCAGTACTTC
CDR3 protein: CSVRSAWQGKTQYF

D gene: -
CDR3 length: 17
V gene: TRBV4-1
clone size: -
J gene: TRBJ2-7
CDR3 DNA: TGCGCCAGCAGCCGCCTGACGGCGGCTCCCATTCACTACGAGCAGTACTTC
CDR3 protein: CASSRLTAAPIHYEQYF

D gene: -
CDR3 length: 15
V gene: TRBV9
clone size: -
J gene: TRBJ1-2
CDR3 DNA: TGTGCCAGCAGCGTAGATGCGGGTCTAGACTATGGCTACACCTTC
CDR3 protein: CASSVDAGLDYGYTF

D gene: TRBD2
CDR3 length: 15
V gene: TRBV5-8
clone size: -
J gene: TRBJ2-7
CDR3 DNA: TGTGCCAGCAGCCCAGGACTAGCGTCGATCTACGAGCAGTACTTC
CDR3 protein: CASSPGLASIYEQYF

D gene: TRBD1
CDR3 length: 21
V gene: TRBV3-1/TRBV3-2
clone size: once
J gene: TRBJ2-5
CDR3 DNA: TGTGCCAGCAGCCAAGAGAGTTCTGGGCCTTGGACAGGAAAGTACCAAGAGACCCAGTACTTC
CDR3 protein: CASSQESSGPWTGKYQETQYF

D gene: -
CDR3 length: 14
V gene: TRBV19
clone size: -
J gene: TRBJ1-1
CDR3 DNA: TGTGCCAGTCAACGGCAGAGCATGAACACTGAAGCTTTCTTT
CDR3 protein: CASQRQSMNTEAFF

D gene: -
CDR3 length: 15
V gene: TRBV15
clone size: -
J gene: TRBJ1-2
CDR3 DNA: TGTGCCACCAGCAGGAGGGCGGCTTTTGAGGATGGCTACACCTTC
CDR3 protein: CATSRRAAFEDGYTF

D gene: -
CDR3 length: 16
V gene: TRBV5-1
clone size: -
J gene: TRBJ1-3
CDR3 DNA: TGCGCCAGCAGCTTGGCCCAGGGTCACTCTGGAAACACCATATATTTT
CDR3 protein: CASSLAQGHSGNTIYF

D gene: TRBD1
CDR3 length: 13
V gene: TRBV29-1
clone size: -
J gene: TRBJ1-2
CDR3 DNA: TGCAGCGTTGATGGGACAGGGGGTTATGGCTACACCTTC
CDR3 protein: CSVDGTGGYGYTF

D gene: TRBD1
CDR3 length: 16
V gene: TRBV7-9
clone size: -
J gene: TRBJ2-3
CDR3 DNA: TGTGCCAGCAGCCTAAAGACAGGGGGAAGCACAGATACGCAGTATTTT
CDR3 protein: CASSLKTGGSTDTQYF

D gene: -
CDR3 length: 13
V gene: TRBV20-1
clone size: -
J gene: TRBJ2-7
CDR3 DNA: TGCAGTGCTAGTTTAGGCAGCTCCTACGAGCAGTACTTC
CDR3 protein: CSASLGSSYEQYF

D gene: -
CDR3 length: 14
V gene: TRBV11-2
clone size: -
J gene: TRBJ2-5
CDR3 DNA: TGTGCCAGCAGCCCTCACACGGGGAAAGAGACCCAGTACTTC
CDR3 protein: CASSPHTGKETQYF

D gene: TRBD2
CDR3 length: 15
V gene: TRBV27
clone size: -
J gene: TRBJ2-7
CDR3 DNA: TGTGCCAGCAGTTCTCGGCTAGCGGGGTCCTACGAGCAGTACTTC
CDR3 protein: CASSSRLAGSYEQYF

D gene: TRBD1
CDR3 length: 18
V gene: TRBV4-1
clone size: few
J gene: TRBJ1-6
CDR3 DNA: TGCGCCAGCAGCCAAGAAAGGCAGGGGGGAGCCTATAATTCACCCCTCCACTTT
CDR3 protein: CASSQERQGGAYNSPLHF

D gene: -
CDR3 length: 15
V gene: TRBV6-6
clone size: -
J gene: TRBJ2-1
CDR3 DNA: TGTGCCAGCAGTTACACGGGACTTAACTACAATGAGCAGTTCTTC
CDR3 protein: CASSYTGLNYNEQFF

D gene: TRBD1
CDR3 length: 15
V gene: TRBV10-3
clone size: -
J gene: TRBJ1-2
CDR3 DNA: TGTGCCATCAGTGGAGGGGGACAGGGGGGATATGGCTACACCTTC
CDR3 protein: CAISGGGQGGYGYTF

D gene: -
CDR3 length: 12
V gene: TRBV15
clone size: once
J gene: TRBJ2-3
CDR3 DNA: TGTGCCACCAGCAGTGCGTGGGGACCGCAGTATTTT
CDR3 protein: CATSSAWGPQYF

D gene: -
CDR3 length: 15
V gene: TRBV5-1
clone size: -
J gene: TRBJ2-3
CDR3 DNA: TGCGCCAGCAGCTTGGCCAGACAGAACACAGATACGCAGTATTTT
CDR3 protein: CASSLARQNTDTQYF

D gene: TRBD1
CDR3 length: 12
V gene: TRBV5-1
clone size: once
J gene: TRBJ1-1
CDR3 DNA: TGCGCCAGCAGCTTTCAGGGGGCTGAAGCTTTCTTT
CDR3 protein: CASSFQGAEAFF

D gene: -
CDR3 length: 11
V gene: TRBV12-5
clone size: -
J gene: TRBJ2-1
CDR3 DNA: TGTGCTAGTGCGCAGGGGAATGAGCAGTTCTTC
CDR3 protein: CASAQGNEQFF

D gene: -
CDR3 length: 18
V gene: TRBV5-1
clone size: once
J gene: TRBJ1-4
CDR3 DNA: TGCGCCAGCAGCTTGATGGCGGGACACCTTGGAACTAATGAAAAACTGTTTTTT
CDR3 protein: CASSLMAGHLGTNEKLFF